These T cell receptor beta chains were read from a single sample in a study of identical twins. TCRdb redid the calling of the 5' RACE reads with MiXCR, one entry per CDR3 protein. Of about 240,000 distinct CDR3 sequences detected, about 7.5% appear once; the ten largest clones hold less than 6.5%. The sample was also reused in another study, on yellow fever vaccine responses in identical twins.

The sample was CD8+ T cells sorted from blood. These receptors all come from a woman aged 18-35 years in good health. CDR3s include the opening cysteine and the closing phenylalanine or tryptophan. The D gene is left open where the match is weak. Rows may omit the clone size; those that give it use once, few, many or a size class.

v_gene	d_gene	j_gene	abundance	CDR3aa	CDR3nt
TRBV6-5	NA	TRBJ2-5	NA	CASSSGQKETQYF	TGTGCCAGCAGTTCGGGACAAAAAGAGACCCAGTACTTC
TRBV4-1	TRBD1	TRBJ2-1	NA	CASRSSGQSNNEQFF	TGCGCCAGCAGATCTTCGGGACAGTCCAACAATGAGCAGTTCTTC
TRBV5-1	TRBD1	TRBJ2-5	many	CASSLDRGRQETQYF	TGCGCCAGCAGCCTTGACAGGGGGAGGCAAGAGACCCAGTACTTC
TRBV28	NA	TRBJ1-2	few	CASSPSPDGAYGYTF	TGTGCCAGCAGTCCAAGTCCCGACGGAGCATATGGCTACACCTTC
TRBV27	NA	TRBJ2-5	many	CASSLGALGTQYF	TGTGCCAGCAGTTTGGGGGCCTTGGGGACCCAGTACTTC
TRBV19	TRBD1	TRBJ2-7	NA	CATRTYGTGAVYEQYF	TGTGCCACCCGAACTTACGGGACAGGGGCCGTCTACGAGCAGTACTTC
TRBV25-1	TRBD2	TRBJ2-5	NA	CASSEDPSGRYLAETQYF	TGTGCCAGCAGTGAAGACCCTAGCGGGAGATATCTTGCAGAGACCCAGTACTTC
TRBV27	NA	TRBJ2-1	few	CASRGDRHYEQFF	TGTGCCAGCAGGGGTGACAGGCACTATGAGCAGTTCTTC
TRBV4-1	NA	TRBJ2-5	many	CASSQDGSPLNGGETQYF	TGCGCCAGCAGCCAAGATGGTTCCCCTCTCAACGGCGGAGAGACCCAGTACTTC
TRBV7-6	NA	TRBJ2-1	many	CASSLSGGSNEQFF	TGTGCCAGCAGCTTATCTGGCGGTAGCAATGAGCAGTTCTTC
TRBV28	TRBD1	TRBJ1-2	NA	CASKPTGKVLSYGYTF	TGTGCCAGCAAACCGACAGGGAAAGTTTTGAGCTATGGCTACACCTTC
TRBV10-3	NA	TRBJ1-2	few	CAIRPDWADYGYTF	TGTGCCATCAGACCCGATTGGGCGGACTATGGCTACACCTTC
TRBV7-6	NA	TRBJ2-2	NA	CASSLVDGTHTGELFF	TGTGCCAGCAGCTTAGTTGATGGGACACACACCGGGGAGCTGTTTTTT
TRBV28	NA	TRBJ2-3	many	CASSFFSGGGTDTQYF	TGTGCCAGCAGTTTCTTTTCAGGAGGGGGCACAGATACGCAGTATTTT
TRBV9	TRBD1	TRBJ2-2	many	CASSGRTGDTGELFF	TGTGCCAGCAGCGGCCGGACAGGGGACACCGGGGAGCTGTTTTTT
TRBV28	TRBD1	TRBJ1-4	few	CASSLPHWGQGREKLFF	TGTGCCAGCAGTTTACCGCATTGGGGACAGGGAAGGGAAAAACTGTTTTTT
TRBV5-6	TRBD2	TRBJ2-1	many	CASRFGTSSYNEQFF	TGTGCCAGCAGGTTCGGGACTAGCTCCTACAATGAGCAGTTCTTC
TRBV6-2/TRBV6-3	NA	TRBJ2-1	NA	CASSYSGGHNEQFF	TGTGCCAGCAGTTACTCGGGGGGGCACAATGAGCAGTTCTTC
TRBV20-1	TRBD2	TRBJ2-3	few	CSARGLAGIGTQYF	TGCAGTGCTAGAGGGCTAGCGGGAATTGGTACGCAGTATTTT
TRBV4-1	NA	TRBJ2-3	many	CASSQGSGGNTDTQYF	TGCGCCAGCAGCCAGGGTAGTGGGGGAAACACAGATACGCAGTATTTT
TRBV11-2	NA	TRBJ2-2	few	CASSPFSGLGTGELFF	TGTGCCAGCAGCCCTTTTTCCGGCTTGGGCACCGGGGAGCTGTTTTTT
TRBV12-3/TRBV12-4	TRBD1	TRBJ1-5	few	CASSLRQGLNQPQHF	TGTGCCAGCAGTCTCCGACAGGGACTCAATCAGCCCCAGCATTTT
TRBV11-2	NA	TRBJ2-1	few	CASSLGYQTGQFF	TGTGCCAGCAGCTTAGGCTACCAAACTGGGCAGTTCTTC
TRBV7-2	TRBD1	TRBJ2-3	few	CASSLAPTGGSDTQYF	TGTGCCAGCAGCTTAGCGCCGACAGGGGGGTCAGATACGCAGTATTTT
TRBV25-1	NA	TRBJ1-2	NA	CASSEWQVGIGYGYTF	TGTGCCAGCAGTGAATGGCAGGTCGGAATTGGGTATGGCTACACCTTC
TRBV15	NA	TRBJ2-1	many	CATSGYRDDIYNEQFF	TGTGCCACCAGCGGCTACCGGGACGATATCTACAATGAGCAGTTCTTC
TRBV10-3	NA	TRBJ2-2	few	CAISLRDTREITNTGELFF	TGTGCCATCAGCCTTCGGGACACCCGCGAAATCACGAACACCGGGGAGCTGTTTTTT
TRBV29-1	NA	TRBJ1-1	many	CSVVTNPPENTEAFF	TGCAGCGTTGTCACCAACCCCCCAGAGAACACTGAAGCTTTCTTT
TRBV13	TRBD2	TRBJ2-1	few	CASTNGGGDYNEQFF	TGTGCCAGCACCAATGGCGGGGGGGACTACAATGAGCAGTTCTTC
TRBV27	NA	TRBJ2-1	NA	CASSLSITFDEQFF	TGTGCCAGCAGTTTATCGATAACCTTCGATGAGCAGTTCTTC
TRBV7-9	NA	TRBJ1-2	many	CASSLMLGQNYGYTF	TGTGCCAGCAGCTTAATGCTCGGACAGAACTATGGCTACACCTTC
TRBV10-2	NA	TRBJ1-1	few	CASSESGWLEAFF	TGCGCCAGCAGTGAATCGGGCTGGCTTGAAGCTTTCTTT
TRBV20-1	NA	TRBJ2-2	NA	CSARGRLVGVTGELFF	TGCAGTGCTAGGGGTCGGCTAGTCGGAGTCACCGGGGAGCTGTTTTTT
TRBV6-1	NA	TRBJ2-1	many	CASSEASEINEQFF	TGTGCCAGCAGTGAGGCCTCCGAGATCAATGAGCAGTTCTTC
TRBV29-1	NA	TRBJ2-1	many	CSVAGDSGVAGEQFF	TGCAGCGTTGCAGGGGATTCGGGGGTTGCCGGTGAGCAGTTCTTC
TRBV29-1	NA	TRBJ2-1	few	CSVGSNEQFF	TGCAGCGTTGGATCCAATGAGCAGTTCTTC
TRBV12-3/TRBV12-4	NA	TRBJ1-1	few	CASSFSQDVNTEAFF	TGTGCCAGCAGTTTCTCCCAGGACGTGAACACTGAAGCTTTCTTT
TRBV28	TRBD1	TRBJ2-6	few	CGADRAGANVLTF	TGTGGGGCCGACAGGGCTGGGGCCAACGTCCTGACTTTC
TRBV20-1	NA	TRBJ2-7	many	CSARDPAQSYEQYF	TGCAGTGCTAGAGATCCAGCTCAATCCTACGAGCAGTACTTC
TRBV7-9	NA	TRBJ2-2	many	CASSLEGSNTGELFF	TGTGCCAGCAGCTTAGAGGGCAGTAACACCGGGGAGCTGTTTTTT
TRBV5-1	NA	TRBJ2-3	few	CASRSDISDTQYF	TGCGCCAGCAGGTCGGACATTTCCGATACGCAGTATTTT
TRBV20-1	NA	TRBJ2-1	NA	CSASMEDEQFF	TGCAGTGCTAGCATGGAGGATGAGCAGTTCTTC
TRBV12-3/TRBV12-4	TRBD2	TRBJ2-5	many	CASSPSGIGQETQYF	TGTGCCAGCAGTCCTAGCGGGATTGGGCAAGAGACCCAGTACTTC
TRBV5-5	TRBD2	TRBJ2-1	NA	CASSPGTSGGAYNEQFF	TGTGCCAGCAGCCCCGGGACTAGCGGGGGGGCCTACAATGAGCAGTTCTTC